The clone carrying this T cell receptor beta chain was found a few times. Its target is unknown. CDR3 length: 16 residues. Trimming took off 0 bases at V and 0 bases at J, with 10 bases between the two ends. Germline assignment: CDR1 MNHEY and CDR2 SVGAGI. Primers for the PCR totalled 60 Vbeta and 13 Jbeta. Sequencing used immunoSEQ multiplex PCR; TCRdb keeps in-frame clones, though not all of them. The table records over 100,000 clones, approximately 85% of them present only once. Healthy bone marrow donors formed the donor group. The data derive from a study of cytomegalovirus exposure and HLA in healthy donors. For the study at large: Genetic ancestry analysis placed more than 80% of the 400 or so donors that were genotyped in the Caucasian-associated cluster. The study's findings and limits: Later genetic work tied a missense DCLRE1C variant to beta-chain V and J trimming. The classifier reportedly diagnosed cytomegalovirus status with high sensitivity and specificity.

This receptor was obtained from a woman aged 45-59 years in good health and CMV-seropositive. V usage is TRBV6-5 and J usage is TRBJ2-3; D gene unclear. The sample comprised PBMCs. CDR3 region: CASSYSKSRSTDTQYF. The CDR3, as DNA: TGTGCCAGCAGTTACTCGAAGTCGCGGAGCACAGATACGCAGTATTTT.